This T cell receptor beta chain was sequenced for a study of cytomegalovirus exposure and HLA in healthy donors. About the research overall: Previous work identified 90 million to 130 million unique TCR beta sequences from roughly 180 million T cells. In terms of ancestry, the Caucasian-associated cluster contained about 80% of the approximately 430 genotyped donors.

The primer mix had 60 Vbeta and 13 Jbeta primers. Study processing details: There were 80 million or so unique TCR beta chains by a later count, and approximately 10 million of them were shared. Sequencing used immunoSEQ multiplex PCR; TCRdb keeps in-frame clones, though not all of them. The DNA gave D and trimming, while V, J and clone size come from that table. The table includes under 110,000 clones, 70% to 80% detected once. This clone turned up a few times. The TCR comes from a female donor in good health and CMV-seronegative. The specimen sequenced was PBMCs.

This CDR3 is CASSQAGINQPQHF. The CDR3 DNA is TGCGCCAGCAGCCAGGCAGGGATCAATCAGCCCCAGCATTTT. The chain has TRBV10-2 and TRBJ1-5; possible D gene TRBD1, 5 bases. This CDR3 contains 14 residues. With 6 bases removed from V and 3 bases from J, the gap between germline ends came to 12 bases. Germline loops: CDR1 WSHSY, CDR2 SAAADI.